This entry lists 17 T cell receptor beta chains sequenced from one sample in a study of OX40 agonist ivuxolimab in advanced cancers. Produced via immunoSEQ multiplex PCR; TCRdb's table is partial and in-frame only. The sample carries about 110,000 clones, more than 85% recorded once. The source was CD4+ or CD8+ T cells sorted from blood, collected in a trial of the OX40 agonist ivuxolimab. The receptors were sampled from an adult with an advanced solid tumor such as melanoma, head and neck, liver or kidney cancer.

This chain connects TRBV10-3 to TRBJ2-1; 7 bases fit TRBD1. The CDR3 contains 15 residues. Per the germline V gene, CDR1 is ENHRY and CDR2 is SYGVKD. V gave up 6 bases and J gave up 1 base; unmatched junction bases: 6. The CDR3 loop reads CAISPTTGSYNEQFF. CDR3 DNA sequence: TGTGCCATCAGCCCTACGACAGGGTCCTACAATGAGCAGTTCTTC.

The chain couples TRBV27 to TRBJ1-3, with 7 bases lining up with TRBD1. V lost 5 bases to trimming and J lost 0 bases; unmatched junction nucleotides: 4. The CDR3 spans 15 residues. Germline-derived CDR1 and CDR2 are MNHEY and SMNVEV (reference sequence). The CDR3 DNA reads TGTGCCAGCAGTCCCAGGACAGGCTCTGGAAACACCATATATTTT. It translates to CASSPRTGSGNTIYF.

This sequence joins TRBV7-9 and TRBJ1-3; D is ambiguous. The CDR3 has 17 amino acids. Germline V gene data show CDR1 as SEHNR and CDR2 as FQNEAQ (reference sequence). V was shortened by 1 base and J by 0 bases, with 13 bases between the two germline ends. The CDR3 here is CASSLEPRILSGNTIYF. CDR3 bases: TGTGCCAGCAGCTTAGAGCCCCGGATTCTCTCTGGAAACACCATATATTTT.

The CDR3 loop is CASSEAGTPQETQYF. CDR3 DNA sequence: TGTGCCAGCAGTGAAGCTGGGACACCTCAAGAGACCCAGTACTTC. The chain recombines TRBV6-1 with TRBJ2-5, with D possibly matching TRBD1 (6 bases). V was shortened by 0 bases and J by 2 bases, with 10 bases between the two germline ends. Germline CDR1 is MNHNS and CDR2 is SASEGT. The length of the CDR3 is 15 residues.

The chain carries TRBV4-1 and TRBJ2-1; the D is unclear. Trimming pared 1 base from V and 6 bases from J, leaving 4 bases between. CDR3 length: 12 amino acids. Germline loops: CDR1 MGHRA, CDR2 YSYEKL. The CDR3 reads CASSQGGNEQFF. In DNA, the CDR3 is TGCGCCAGCAGCCAAGGGGGCAATGAGCAGTTCTTC.

The rearrangement links TRBV5-1 to TRBJ2-2; D not resolved. CDR1 SGHRS and CDR2 YFSETQ come from the germline V gene. The V and J ends lost 7 bases and 4 bases respectively, with 5 bases between them. There are 11 residues in the CDR3. Written as DNA, the CDR3 is TGCGCCAGCGAGCTCACCGGGGAGCTGTTTTTT. Residues: CASELTGELFF.

The chain joins TRBV19 to TRBJ1-1; D unclear. Germline V gene sequence: CDR1 LNHDA, CDR2 SQIVND (reference sequence). V lost 7 bases to trimming and J lost 5 bases, with 20 bases between them. CDR3 size: 15 residues. The chain's CDR3 is CASIESGGSKTEAFF. In nucleotides, the CDR3 is TGTGCCAGTATCGAAAGTGGAGGATCTAAGACTGAAGCTTTCTTT.

V gene TRBV6-1 combines with J gene TRBJ2-5, with D possibly matching TRBD2 (6 bases). V lost 7 bases and J lost 4, with 16 bases in between. Germline V gives CDR1 MNHNS, CDR2 SASEGT. The CDR3 loop spans 14 amino acids. The CDR3 loop is CASKQRASGETQYF. The CDR3, as DNA: TGTGCCAGCAAACAGCGGGCGTCGGGAGAGACCCAGTACTTC.

This sequence joins TRBV7-2 and TRBJ2-5, with TRBD2 matching 7 bases. V was clipped by 1 base and J by 7 bases; unmatched bases: 18. The germline gives CDR1 SGHTA, CDR2 FQGNSA. The CDR3 extends over 18 amino acids. CDR3 DNA sequence: TGTGCCAGCAGCTTAGGTCCTAGCGGAACGACCACCGCAGGGACCCAGTACTTC. The encoded protein is CASSLGPSGTTTAGTQYF.

V is TRBV30 and J is TRBJ1-3; D call uncertain. The CDR3 sequence is 15 residues long. Germline-derived CDR1 and CDR2 are GTSNPN and SVGIG (reference sequence). The ends were cut back, 0 bases at V and 0 bases at J, with 9 bases in the middle. The DNA of the CDR3 is TGTGCCTGGAGTGTAGACATCCGCTCTGGAAACACCATATATTTT. It yields the protein CAWSVDIRSGNTIYF.

V gene TRBV15 combines with J gene TRBJ2-7, with D possibly being TRBD2 (6 bases). Trimming pared 1 base from V and 4 bases from J, leaving 14 bases between. This CDR3 spans 15 amino acids. Germline CDR1 is LNHNV and CDR2 is YYDKDF (reference sequence). As DNA, the CDR3 is TGTGCCACCAGCAGAGGTACCGGGGGAGGTTACGAGCAGTACTTC. Its translation is CATSRGTGGGYEQYF.

The chain is built from TRBV30 and TRBJ2-5, with no clear D. In germline, CDR1 is GTSNPN, CDR2 SVGIG (reference sequence). V shed 0 bases and J shed 4 bases, with 9 bases lying between them. This CDR3 has 13 amino acids. The CDR3: CAWSVLMAETQYF. The DNA for the CDR3 is TGTGCCTGGAGTGTATTGATGGCAGAGACCCAGTACTTC. Variable domain in full (rest from reference TRBV30 and TRBJ2-5): SQTIHQWPATLVQPVGSPLSLECTVEGTSNPNLYWYRQAAGRGLQLLFYSVGIGQISSEVPQNLSASRPQDRQFILSSKKLLLSDSGFYLCAWSVLMAETQYFGPGTRLLVL.

This clone has just a few counts. The chain joins TRBV19 to TRBJ1-2; 7 bases match TRBD1. Trimming at V came to 4 bases and at J to 2 bases, leaving 7 bases not matched to a gene. Germline V gene sequence: CDR1 LNHDA, CDR2 SQIVND (reference sequence). The length of the CDR3 is 15 residues. The CDR3 DNA is TGTGCCAGTAGTACGGGGACAGCATTCAACTATGGCTACACCTTC. Amino acid sequence: CASSTGTAFNYGYTF. Supplemented by reference TRBV19 and TRBJ1-2, the full variable domain reads DGGITQSPKYLFRKEGQNVTLSCEQNLNHDAMYWYRQDPGQGLRLIYYSQIVNDFQKGDIAEGYSVSREKKESFPLTVTSAQKNPTAFYLCASSTGTAFNYGYTFGSGTRLTVV.

The chain combines TRBV7-9 with TRBJ1-6; 7 bases match TRBD1. The CDR3 is made up of 14 amino acids. Germline V lookup: CDR1 SEHNR, CDR2 FQNEAQ (reference sequence). J gave up 14 bases and V 4 bases, and 11 bases lay outside the gene matches. CDR3: CASSSDSQGLALHF. DNA of the CDR3: TGTGCCAGCAGCTCTGATTCACAGGGGTTAGCCCTCCACTTT. Together with reference TRBV7-9 and TRBJ1-6, the CDR3 gives the full variable domain: DTGVSQNPRHKITKRGQNVTFRCDPISEHNRLYWYRQTLGQGPEFLTYFQNEAQLEKSRLLSDRFSAERPKGSFSTLEIQRTEQGDSAMYLCASSSDSQGLALHFGNGTRLTVT.

The gene calls are TRBV19 and TRBJ2-6; D possibly corresponds to TRBD2 (6 bases). This CDR3 has 15 residues. The V end was cut by 3 bases, the J end by 0 bases, with 6 bases between. Germline assignment: CDR1 LNHDA and CDR2 SQIVND (reference sequence). This CDR3 reads CASSMGLSGANVLTF. CDR3 sequence (DNA): TGTGCCAGTAGTATGGGACTCTCTGGGGCCAACGTCCTGACTTTC.

This clone showed up just once. The chain has TRBV5-4 and TRBJ2-3; TRBD1 matches 11 bases. V shed 5 bases and J 2 bases; nucleotides not matched to a gene: 7. Germline V gene sequence: CDR1 SGHNT, CDR2 YYREEE (reference sequence). The CDR3 is 16 amino acids. For the CDR3, the DNA is TGTGCCAGCAGACAAGGACAGGGGGCCTTCACAGATACGCAGTATTTT. This codes for CASRQGQGAFTDTQYF.

The chain couples TRBV5-1 to TRBJ1-2; 7 bases are shared with TRBD1. V was clipped by 0 bases and J by 3 bases; unmatched bases: 5. The CDR3 spans 15 residues. Germline loops: CDR1 SGHRS, CDR2 YFSETQ. The DNA for the CDR3 is TGCGCCAGCAGCTTGGTTGCAGGGGGAGACTATGGCTACACCTTC. This sequence encodes CASSLVAGGDYGYTF.